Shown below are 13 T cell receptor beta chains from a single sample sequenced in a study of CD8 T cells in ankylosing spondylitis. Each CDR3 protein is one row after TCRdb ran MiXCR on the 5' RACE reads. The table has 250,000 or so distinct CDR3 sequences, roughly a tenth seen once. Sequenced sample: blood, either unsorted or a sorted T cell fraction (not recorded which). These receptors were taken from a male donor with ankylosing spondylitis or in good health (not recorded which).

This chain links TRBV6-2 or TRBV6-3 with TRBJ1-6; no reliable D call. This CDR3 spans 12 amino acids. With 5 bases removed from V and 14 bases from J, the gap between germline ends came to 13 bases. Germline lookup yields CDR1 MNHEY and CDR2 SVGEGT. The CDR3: CASSALGVSLHF. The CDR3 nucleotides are TGTGCCAGCAGTGCCCTGGGTGTCTCCCTCCACTTT.

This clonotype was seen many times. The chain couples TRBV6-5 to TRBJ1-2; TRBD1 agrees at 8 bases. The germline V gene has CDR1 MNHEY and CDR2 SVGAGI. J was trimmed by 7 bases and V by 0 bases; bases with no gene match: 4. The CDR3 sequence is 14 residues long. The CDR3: CASSYSTGASGYTF. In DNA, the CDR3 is TGTGCCAGCAGTTACTCGACAGGGGCCAGTGGCTACACCTTC.

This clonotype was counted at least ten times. This CDR3 is CATHGVVPYEQYF. The DNA for the CDR3 is TGTGCCACCCACGGGGTAGTCCCCTACGAGCAGTACTTC. The chain uses TRBV27 and TRBJ2-7; perhaps TRBD2 as D (5 bases). V was shortened by 10 bases and J by 2 bases, with 15 bases between the two germline ends. CDR1 and CDR2 (germline): MNHEY, SMNVEV (reference sequence). The CDR3 is 13 residues long.

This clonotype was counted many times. As DNA, the CDR3 is TGCAGTGCTAGAACGGGTAGTATCGACACTGAAGCTTTCTTT. Its translation: CSARTGSIDTEAFF. This chain links TRBV20-1 with TRBJ1-1; D uncertain. The CDR3 is 14 amino acids. Trimming took off 2 bases at V and 3 bases at J, with 13 bases between the two ends. Germline V CDR1 and CDR2: DFQATT, SNEGSKA (reference sequence).

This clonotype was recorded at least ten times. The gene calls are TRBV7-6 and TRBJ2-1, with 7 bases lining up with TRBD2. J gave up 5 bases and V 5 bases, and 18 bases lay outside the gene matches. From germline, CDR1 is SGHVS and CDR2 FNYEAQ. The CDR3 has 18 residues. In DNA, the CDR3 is TGTGCCAGCAGCCTCCCGGGACTAAAGAGCGACGAGCACAATGAGCAGTTCTTC. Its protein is CASSLPGLKSDEHNEQFF.

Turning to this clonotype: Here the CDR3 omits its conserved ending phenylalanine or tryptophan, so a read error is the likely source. The CDR3 loop is CASRWTGSYEQYL. The CDR3 DNA reads TGTGCCAGCAGATGGACAGGGTCCTACGAGCAGTACTTG. This sequence joins TRBV11-2 and TRBJ2-7; 8 bases align to TRBD1. J gave up 1 base and V 6 bases, and 2 bases lay outside the gene matches. The CDR3 is made up of 13 amino acids. CDR1 and CDR2 from the germline V gene are SGHAT and FQNNGV.

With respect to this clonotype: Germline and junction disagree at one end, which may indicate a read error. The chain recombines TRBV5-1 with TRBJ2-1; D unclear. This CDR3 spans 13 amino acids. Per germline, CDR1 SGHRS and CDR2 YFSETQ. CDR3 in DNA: TGCGCCATCAGCTTGGATCCCCTCGGTGAGCAGTTTTTC. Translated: CAISLDPLGEQFF.

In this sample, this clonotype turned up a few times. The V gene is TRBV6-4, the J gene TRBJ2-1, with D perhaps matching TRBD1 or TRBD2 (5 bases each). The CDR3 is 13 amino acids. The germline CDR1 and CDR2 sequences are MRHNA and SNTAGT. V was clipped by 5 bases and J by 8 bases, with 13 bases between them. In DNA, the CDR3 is TGTGCCAGCAGTTCCCGACTGGGGGATGAGCAGTTCTTC. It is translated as CASSSRLGDEQFF.

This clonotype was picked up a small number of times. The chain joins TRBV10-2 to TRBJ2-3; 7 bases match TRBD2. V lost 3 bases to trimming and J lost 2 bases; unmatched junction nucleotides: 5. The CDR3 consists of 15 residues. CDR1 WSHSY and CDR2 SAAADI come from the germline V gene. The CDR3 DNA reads TGCGCCAGCAGTGATCCAGCGGGGCACACAGATACGCAGTATTTT. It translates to CASSDPAGHTDTQYF.

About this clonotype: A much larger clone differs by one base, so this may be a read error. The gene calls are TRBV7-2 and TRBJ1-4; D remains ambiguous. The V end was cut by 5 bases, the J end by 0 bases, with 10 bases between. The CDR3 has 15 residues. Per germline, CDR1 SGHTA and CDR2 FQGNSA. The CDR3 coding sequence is TGTGCCAGCAGCCCAGTTGGGTCAACTAATGAAAAACTGTTTTTT. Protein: CASSPVGSTNEKLFF.

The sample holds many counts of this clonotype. Here the CDR3 DNA reads TGTGCCAGTAGTACCTGGACAGGGGATCAGCCCCAGCATTTT. Its translation: CASSTWTGDQPQHF. The chain links TRBV19 to TRBJ1-5; 9 positions match TRBD1. The CDR3 runs to 14 residues. Germline assignment: CDR1 LNHDA and CDR2 SQIVND (reference sequence). The J segment lost 5 bases and the V segment lost 4 bases, leaving 3 bases of the junction unmatched.

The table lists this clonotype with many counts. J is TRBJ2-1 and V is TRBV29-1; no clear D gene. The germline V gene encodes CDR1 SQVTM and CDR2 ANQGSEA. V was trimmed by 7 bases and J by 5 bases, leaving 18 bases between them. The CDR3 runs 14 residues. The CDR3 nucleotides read TGCAGCGCCTCGCCCCGAAAGGGTAACAATGAGCAGTTCTTC. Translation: CSASPRKGNNEQFF.

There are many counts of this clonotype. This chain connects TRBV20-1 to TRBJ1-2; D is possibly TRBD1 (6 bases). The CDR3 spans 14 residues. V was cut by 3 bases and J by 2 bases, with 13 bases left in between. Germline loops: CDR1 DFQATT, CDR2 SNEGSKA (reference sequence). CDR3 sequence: CSARGDTLNYGYTF. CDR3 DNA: TGCAGTGCTAGGGGGGACACTTTAAACTATGGCTACACCTTC.